The present T cell receptor beta chain was sequenced within a study of OX40 agonist ivuxolimab in advanced cancers. Measured with immunoSEQ multiplex PCR; TCRdb has only the in-frame clones, and not every one. The table lists roughly 60,000 clones, more than 75% of them singletons. After removal of 2 bases from V and 0 bases from J, the junction contained 3 bases not matched to a gene. The CDR3 totals 15 residues. Per germline, CDR1 GTSNPN and CDR2 SVGIG (reference sequence). This chain connects TRBV30 to TRBJ2-3; 9 positions agree with TRBD2. This TCR was sampled from an adult with an advanced solid tumor such as melanoma, head and neck, liver or kidney cancer. The material was CD4+ or CD8+ T cells sorted from blood, obtained in a trial of the OX40 agonist ivuxolimab. The CDR3 sequence is CAWSRLAVSTDTQYF. The CDR3 DNA reads TGTGCCTGGAGTAGACTAGCGGTTAGCACAGATACGCAGTATTTT.